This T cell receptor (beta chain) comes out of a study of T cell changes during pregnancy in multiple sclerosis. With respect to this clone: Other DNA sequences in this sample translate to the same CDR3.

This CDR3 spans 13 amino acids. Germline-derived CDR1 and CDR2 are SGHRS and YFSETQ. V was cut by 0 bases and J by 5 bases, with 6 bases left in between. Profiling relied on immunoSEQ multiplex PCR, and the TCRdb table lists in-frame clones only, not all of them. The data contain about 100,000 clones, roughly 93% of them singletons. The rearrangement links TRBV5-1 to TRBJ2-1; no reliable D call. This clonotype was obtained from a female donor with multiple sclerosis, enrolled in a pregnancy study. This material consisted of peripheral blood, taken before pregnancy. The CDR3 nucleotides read TGCGCCAGCAGCTTGGTGTCCGACAATGAGCAGTTCTTC. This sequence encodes CASSLVSDNEQFF.